The T cell receptor (beta chain) under discussion was sequenced for a study of cytomegalovirus exposure and HLA in healthy donors. Germline V CDR1 and CDR2: SGHAT, FQNNGV. The junction had 5 bases not matched to a gene; V was cut back by 5 bases and J by 2 bases. The CDR3 spans 14 residues. In the PCR, 60 Vbeta and 13 Jbeta primers were used. Data came from immunoSEQ multiplex PCR; TCRdb stores just in-frame clones and leaves some out. The table has 150,000 to 200,000 clones, approximately 62% seen once. Sequenced sample: PBMCs. The receptor comes from a middle-aged man in good health and CMV-seronegative. V is TRBV11-2 and J is TRBJ2-7, with 8 bases that match TRBD1. The CDR3 DNA sequence: TGTGCCAGCAGCCGACGGGACAGGACCTACGAGCAGTACTTC. Encoded protein: CASSRRDRTYEQYF.